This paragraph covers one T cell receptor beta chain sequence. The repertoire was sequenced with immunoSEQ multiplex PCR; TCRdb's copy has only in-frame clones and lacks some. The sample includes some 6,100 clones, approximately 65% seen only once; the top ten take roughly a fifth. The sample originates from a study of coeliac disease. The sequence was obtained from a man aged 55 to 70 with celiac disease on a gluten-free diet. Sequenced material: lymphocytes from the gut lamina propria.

In nucleotides, the CDR3 is TGTGCCAGCAACTACCAAGAGACCCAGTACTTC. Translation gives CASNYQETQYF. V is TRBV2 and J is TRBJ2-5, with D unclear. The CDR3 runs 11 residues. The germline gives CDR1 SNHLY, CDR2 FYNNEI. Trimming took off 7 bases at V and 0 bases at J, with 3 bases between the two ends.